This T cell receptor beta chain was sequenced during a study of shared clonotypes between healthy human individuals. The CDR3 is made up of 13 amino acids. Germline V gene lookup returns CDR1 KGHSH and CDR2 LQKENI. The J segment lost 4 bases and the V segment lost 5 bases, leaving 3 bases of the junction unmatched. All participating donors were Caucasian adults from Nashville, Tennessee. Genomic DNA per cell subset filled all wells of several immunoSEQ plates. Generated by immunoSEQ multiplex PCR, the TCRdb table keeps only in-frame clones and is missing some. The sample has roughly 640,000 clones; around 72% are singletons.

This chain joins TRBV18 and TRBJ2-7, with 9 bases identical to TRBD1. The specimen sequenced was memory CD4+ T cells sorted from blood. Subset here: CD45RA-negative fraction. The clonotype was recovered from a woman aged 30 to 39 in good health. The chain's CDR3 is CASSGGQGYEQYF. Here the CDR3 DNA reads TGTGCCAGCTCAGGGGGACAGGGATACGAGCAGTACTTC.